This TCR beta chain was recovered during a study of blood T cell repertoires in COVID-19. Study in general: COVID-19 samples collected from the United States, Italy and Spain covered acute and convalescent phases. Sample material is recorded as cDNA or gDNA derived from T cells, B-cell-depleted T cells, or PBMCs.

V trimming: 4 bases; J trimming: 7 bases; junction bases outside the gene matches: 13. CDR3 length equals 15 residues. Germline V gene sequence: CDR1 SGHDT, CDR2 YYEEEE. As originally analysed: Reference gene primer amplification yielded estimated nucleated cell counts. Repertoires were generated with immunoSEQ multiplex PCR, while TCRdb's copy carries only in-frame clones and drops some. V and J calls and clone size are as listed in that table; D and trimming were resolved from the DNA. Of about 89,000 clones listed, approximately 86% are singletons. The receptor was derived from an older man with active or convalescent COVID-19. Sequencing was carried out using peripheral blood. The chain has TRBV5-6 and TRBJ2-7; 8 bases are shared with TRBD1. Here the CDR3 reads CASSTGQGPYWEQYF. In DNA, the CDR3 is TGTGCCAGCAGCACTGGACAGGGACCCTACTGGGAGCAGTACTTC.